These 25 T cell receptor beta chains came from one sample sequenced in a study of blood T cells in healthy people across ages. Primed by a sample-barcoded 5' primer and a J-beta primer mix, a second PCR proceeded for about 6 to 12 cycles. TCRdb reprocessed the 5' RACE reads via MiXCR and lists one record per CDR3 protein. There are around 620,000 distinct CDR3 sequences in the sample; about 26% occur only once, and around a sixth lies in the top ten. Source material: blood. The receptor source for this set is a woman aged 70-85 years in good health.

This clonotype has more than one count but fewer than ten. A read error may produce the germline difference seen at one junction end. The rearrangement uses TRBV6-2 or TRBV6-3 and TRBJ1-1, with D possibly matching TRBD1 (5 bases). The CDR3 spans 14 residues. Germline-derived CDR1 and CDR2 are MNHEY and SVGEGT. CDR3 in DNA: TGTGCCAGCAGGTACTCGACAGAAGGCACTGAAGCTTTCTTT. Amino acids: CASRYSTEGTEAFF.

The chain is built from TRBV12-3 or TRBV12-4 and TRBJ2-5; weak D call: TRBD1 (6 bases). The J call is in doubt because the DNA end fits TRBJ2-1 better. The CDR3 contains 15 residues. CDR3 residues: CASRTSSTGHYEQFF. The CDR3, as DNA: TGTGCCAGCAGGACAAGCAGCACAGGGCACTATGAGCAGTTCTTC.

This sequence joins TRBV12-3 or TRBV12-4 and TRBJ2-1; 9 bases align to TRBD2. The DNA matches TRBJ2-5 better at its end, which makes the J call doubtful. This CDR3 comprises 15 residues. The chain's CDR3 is CASSFTGGGAGTQYF. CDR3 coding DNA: TGTGCCAGCAGTTTTACTGGCGGGGGGGCCGGGACCCAGTACTTC.

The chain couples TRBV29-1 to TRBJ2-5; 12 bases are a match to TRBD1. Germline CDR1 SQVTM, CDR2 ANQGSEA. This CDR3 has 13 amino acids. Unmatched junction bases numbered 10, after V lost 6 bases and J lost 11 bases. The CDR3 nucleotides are TGCAGCGTCCCGGGACAGGGGGCTCATGAGCAGTACTTC. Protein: CSVPGQGAHEQYF.

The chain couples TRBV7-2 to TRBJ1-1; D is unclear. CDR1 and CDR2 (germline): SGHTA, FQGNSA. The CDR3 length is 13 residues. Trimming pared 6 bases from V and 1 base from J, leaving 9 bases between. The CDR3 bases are TGTGCCAGCAGACACGGCCCGAACACTGAAGCTTTCTTT. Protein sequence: CASRHGPNTEAFF.

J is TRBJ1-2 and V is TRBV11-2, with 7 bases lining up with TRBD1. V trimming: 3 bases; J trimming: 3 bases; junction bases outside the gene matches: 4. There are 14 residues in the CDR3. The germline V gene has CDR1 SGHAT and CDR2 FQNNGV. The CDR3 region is CASSLTGQDYGYTF. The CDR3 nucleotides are TGTGCCAGCAGCTTGACTGGACAGGACTATGGCTACACCTTC.

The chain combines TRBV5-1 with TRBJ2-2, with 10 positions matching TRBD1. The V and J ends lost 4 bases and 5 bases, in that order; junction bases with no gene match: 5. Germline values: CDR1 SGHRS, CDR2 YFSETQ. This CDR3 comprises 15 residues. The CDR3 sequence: CASSTGQGQTGELFF. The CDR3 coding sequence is TGCGCCAGCAGCACGGGACAGGGGCAAACCGGGGAGCTGTTTTTT.

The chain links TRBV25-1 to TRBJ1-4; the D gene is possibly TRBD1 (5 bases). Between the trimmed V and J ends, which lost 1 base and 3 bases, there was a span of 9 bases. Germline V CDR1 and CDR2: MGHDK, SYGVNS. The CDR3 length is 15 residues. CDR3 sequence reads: CASSESGHANEKLFF. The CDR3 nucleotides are TGTGCCAGCAGTGAATCAGGGCACGCTAATGAAAAACTGTTTTTT.

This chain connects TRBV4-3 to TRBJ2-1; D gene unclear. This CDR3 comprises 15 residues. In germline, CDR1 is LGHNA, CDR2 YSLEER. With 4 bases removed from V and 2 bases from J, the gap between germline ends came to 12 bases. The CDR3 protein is CASSPETYTYNEQFF. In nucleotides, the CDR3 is TGCGCCAGCAGCCCAGAAACGTATACCTACAATGAGCAGTTCTTC.

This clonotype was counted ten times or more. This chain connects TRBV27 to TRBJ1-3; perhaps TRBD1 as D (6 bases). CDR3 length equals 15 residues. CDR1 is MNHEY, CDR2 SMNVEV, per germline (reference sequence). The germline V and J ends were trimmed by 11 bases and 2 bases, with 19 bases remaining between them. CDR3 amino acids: CAQGSVSPTGNTIYF. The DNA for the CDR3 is TGTGCCCAGGGGAGTGTAAGTCCTACTGGAAACACCATATATTTT.

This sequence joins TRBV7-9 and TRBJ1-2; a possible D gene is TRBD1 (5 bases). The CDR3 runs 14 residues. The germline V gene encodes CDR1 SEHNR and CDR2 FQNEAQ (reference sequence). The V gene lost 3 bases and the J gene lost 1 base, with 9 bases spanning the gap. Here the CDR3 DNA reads TGTGCCAGCAGCTTTGGCGACAGTAACTATGGCTACACCTTC. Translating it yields CASSFGDSNYGYTF.

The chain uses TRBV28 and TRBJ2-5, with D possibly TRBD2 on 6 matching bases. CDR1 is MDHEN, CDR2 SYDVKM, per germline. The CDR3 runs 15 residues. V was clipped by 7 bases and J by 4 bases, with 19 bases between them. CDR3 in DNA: TGTGCCAGCACCGAACGTCGGGGGAGCGGAGAGACCCAGTACTTC. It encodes CASTERRGSGETQYF.

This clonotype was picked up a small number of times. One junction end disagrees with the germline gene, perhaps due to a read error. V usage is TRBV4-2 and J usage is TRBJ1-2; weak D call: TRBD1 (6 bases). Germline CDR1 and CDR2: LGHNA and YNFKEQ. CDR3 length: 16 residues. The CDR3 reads CASSQVTGRNNYGYTF. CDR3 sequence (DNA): TGTGCCAGCAGCCAAGTGACAGGCCGTAATAACTACGGCTACACCTTC.

The CDR3 region is CASSQDWQRQVVKLFF. DNA for the CDR3: TGTGCCAGCAGCCAAGATTGGCAACGTCAAGTCGTAAAACTGTTTTTT. The chain employs TRBV3-1 and TRBJ1-4; D not certain. Germline CDR1 LGHDT, CDR2 YNNKEL (reference sequence). The CDR3 extends over 16 amino acids. V lost 0 bases and J 10 bases, leaving 18 bases between the germline ends.

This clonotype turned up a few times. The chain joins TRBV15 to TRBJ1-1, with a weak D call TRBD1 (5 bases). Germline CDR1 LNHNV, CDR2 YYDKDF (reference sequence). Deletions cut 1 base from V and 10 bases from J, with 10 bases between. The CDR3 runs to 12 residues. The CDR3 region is CATSRARGSAFF. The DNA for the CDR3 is TGTGCCACCAGCAGAGCGAGGGGATCAGCTTTCTTT. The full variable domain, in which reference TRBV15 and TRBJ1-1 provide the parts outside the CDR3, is DAMVIQNPRYQVTQFGKPVTLSCSQTLNHNVMYWYQQKSSQAPKLLFHYYDKDFNNEADTPDNFQSRRPNTSFCFLDIRSPGLGDTAMYLCATSRARGSAFFGQGTRLTVV.

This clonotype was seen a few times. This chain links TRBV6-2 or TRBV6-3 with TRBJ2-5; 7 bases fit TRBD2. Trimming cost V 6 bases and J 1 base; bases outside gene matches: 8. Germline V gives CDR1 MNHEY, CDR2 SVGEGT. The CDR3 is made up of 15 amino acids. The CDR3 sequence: CASRPRLASQETQYF. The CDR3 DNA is TGTGCCAGCAGGCCTCGACTAGCTTCCCAAGAGACCCAGTACTTC.

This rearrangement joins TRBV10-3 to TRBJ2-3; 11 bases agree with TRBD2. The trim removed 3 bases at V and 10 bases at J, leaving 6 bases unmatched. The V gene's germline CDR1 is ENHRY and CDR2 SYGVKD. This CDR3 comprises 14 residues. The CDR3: CAISELAGAVSQYF. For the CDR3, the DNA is TGTGCCATCAGTGAACTAGCGGGGGCTGTATCGCAGTATTTT.

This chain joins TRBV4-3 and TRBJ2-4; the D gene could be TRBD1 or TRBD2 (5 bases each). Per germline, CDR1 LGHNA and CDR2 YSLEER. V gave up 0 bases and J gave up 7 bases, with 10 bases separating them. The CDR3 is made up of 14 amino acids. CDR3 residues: CASSQERGTNIQYF. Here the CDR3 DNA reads TGCGCCAGCAGCCAAGAACGAGGGACGAACATTCAGTACTTC.

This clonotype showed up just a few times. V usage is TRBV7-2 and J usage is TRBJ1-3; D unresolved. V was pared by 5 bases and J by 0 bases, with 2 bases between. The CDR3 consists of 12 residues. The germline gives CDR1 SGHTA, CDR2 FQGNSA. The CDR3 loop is CASSHSGNTIYF. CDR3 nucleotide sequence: TGTGCCAGCAGCCACTCTGGAAACACCATATATTTT.

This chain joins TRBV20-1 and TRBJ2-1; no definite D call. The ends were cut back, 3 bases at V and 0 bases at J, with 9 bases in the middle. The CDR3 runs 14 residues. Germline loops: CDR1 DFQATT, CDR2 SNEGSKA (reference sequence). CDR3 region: CSARILSSYNEQFF. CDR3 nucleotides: TGCAGTGCTAGGATCCTGAGCTCCTACAATGAGCAGTTCTTC.

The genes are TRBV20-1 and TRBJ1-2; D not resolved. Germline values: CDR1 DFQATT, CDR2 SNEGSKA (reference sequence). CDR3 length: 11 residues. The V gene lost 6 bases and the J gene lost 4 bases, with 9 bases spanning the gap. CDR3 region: CSARLSYGYTF. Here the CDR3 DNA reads TGCAGTGCCAGGTTAAGCTATGGCTACACCTTC.

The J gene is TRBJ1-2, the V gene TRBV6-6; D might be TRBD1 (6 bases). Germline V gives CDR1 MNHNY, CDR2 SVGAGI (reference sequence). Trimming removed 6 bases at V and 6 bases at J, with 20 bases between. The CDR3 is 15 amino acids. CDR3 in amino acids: CASSQKKGGKNGYTF. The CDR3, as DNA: TGTGCCAGCAGCCAGAAGAAAGGGGGGAAGAATGGCTACACCTTC.

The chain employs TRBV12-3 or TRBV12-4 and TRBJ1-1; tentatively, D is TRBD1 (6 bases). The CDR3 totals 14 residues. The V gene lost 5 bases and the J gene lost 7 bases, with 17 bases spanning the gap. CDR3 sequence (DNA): TGTGCCAGCAGTGTACCGGACAGACCTCATGAAGCTTTCTTT. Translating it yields CASSVPDRPHEAFF.

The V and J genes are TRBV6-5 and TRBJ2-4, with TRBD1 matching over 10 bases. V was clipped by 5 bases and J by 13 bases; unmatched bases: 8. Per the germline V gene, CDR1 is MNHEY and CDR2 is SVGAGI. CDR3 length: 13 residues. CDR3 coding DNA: TGTGCCAGCAGTCGTGGGACAGGGGTTGTGCAGTACTTC. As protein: CASSRGTGVVQYF.

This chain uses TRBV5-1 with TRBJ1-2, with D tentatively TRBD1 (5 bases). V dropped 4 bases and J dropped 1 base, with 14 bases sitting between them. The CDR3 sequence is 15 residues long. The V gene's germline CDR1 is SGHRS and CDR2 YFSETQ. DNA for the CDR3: TGCGCCAGCAGCGGGGGTCCTAACATTAACTATGGCTACACCTTC. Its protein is CASSGGPNINYGYTF.